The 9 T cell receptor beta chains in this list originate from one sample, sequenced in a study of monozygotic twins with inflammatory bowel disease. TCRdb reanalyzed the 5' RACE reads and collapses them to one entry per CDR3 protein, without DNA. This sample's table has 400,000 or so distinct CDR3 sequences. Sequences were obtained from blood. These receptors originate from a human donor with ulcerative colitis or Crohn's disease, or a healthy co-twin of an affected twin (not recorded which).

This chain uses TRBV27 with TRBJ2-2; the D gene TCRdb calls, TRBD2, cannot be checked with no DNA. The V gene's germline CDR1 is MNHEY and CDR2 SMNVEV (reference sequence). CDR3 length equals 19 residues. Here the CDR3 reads CASSARGIGTRGGTGELFF.

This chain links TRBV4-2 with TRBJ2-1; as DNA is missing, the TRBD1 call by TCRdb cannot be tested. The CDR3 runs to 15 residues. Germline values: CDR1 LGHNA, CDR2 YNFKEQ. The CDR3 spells CASSLEGRGGNEQFF.

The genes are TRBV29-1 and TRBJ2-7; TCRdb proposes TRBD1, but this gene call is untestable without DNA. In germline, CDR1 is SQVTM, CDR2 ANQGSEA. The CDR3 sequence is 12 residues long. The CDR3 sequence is CSVGTGLYEQYF.

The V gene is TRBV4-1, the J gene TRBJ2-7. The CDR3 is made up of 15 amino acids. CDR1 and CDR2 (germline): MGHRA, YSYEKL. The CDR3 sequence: CASRQGLGSSYEQYF.

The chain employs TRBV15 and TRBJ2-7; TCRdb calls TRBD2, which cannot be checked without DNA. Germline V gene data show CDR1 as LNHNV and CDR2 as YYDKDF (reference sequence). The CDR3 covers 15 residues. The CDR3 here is CATSRAGLGSYEQYF.

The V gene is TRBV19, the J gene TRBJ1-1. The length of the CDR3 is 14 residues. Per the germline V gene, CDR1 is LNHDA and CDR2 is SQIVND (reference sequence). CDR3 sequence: CASNGRWMNTEAFF.

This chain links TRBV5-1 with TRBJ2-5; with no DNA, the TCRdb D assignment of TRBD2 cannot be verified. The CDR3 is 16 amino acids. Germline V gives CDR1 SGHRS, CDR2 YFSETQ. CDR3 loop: CASSPLPNAGLETQYF.

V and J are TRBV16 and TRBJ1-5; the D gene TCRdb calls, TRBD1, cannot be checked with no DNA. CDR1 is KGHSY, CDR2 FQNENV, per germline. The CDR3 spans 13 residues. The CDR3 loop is CASSQYRAEPQHF.

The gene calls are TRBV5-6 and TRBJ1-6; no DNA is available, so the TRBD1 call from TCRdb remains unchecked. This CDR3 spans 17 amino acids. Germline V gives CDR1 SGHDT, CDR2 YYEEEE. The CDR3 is CASSLPGNTREISPLHF.